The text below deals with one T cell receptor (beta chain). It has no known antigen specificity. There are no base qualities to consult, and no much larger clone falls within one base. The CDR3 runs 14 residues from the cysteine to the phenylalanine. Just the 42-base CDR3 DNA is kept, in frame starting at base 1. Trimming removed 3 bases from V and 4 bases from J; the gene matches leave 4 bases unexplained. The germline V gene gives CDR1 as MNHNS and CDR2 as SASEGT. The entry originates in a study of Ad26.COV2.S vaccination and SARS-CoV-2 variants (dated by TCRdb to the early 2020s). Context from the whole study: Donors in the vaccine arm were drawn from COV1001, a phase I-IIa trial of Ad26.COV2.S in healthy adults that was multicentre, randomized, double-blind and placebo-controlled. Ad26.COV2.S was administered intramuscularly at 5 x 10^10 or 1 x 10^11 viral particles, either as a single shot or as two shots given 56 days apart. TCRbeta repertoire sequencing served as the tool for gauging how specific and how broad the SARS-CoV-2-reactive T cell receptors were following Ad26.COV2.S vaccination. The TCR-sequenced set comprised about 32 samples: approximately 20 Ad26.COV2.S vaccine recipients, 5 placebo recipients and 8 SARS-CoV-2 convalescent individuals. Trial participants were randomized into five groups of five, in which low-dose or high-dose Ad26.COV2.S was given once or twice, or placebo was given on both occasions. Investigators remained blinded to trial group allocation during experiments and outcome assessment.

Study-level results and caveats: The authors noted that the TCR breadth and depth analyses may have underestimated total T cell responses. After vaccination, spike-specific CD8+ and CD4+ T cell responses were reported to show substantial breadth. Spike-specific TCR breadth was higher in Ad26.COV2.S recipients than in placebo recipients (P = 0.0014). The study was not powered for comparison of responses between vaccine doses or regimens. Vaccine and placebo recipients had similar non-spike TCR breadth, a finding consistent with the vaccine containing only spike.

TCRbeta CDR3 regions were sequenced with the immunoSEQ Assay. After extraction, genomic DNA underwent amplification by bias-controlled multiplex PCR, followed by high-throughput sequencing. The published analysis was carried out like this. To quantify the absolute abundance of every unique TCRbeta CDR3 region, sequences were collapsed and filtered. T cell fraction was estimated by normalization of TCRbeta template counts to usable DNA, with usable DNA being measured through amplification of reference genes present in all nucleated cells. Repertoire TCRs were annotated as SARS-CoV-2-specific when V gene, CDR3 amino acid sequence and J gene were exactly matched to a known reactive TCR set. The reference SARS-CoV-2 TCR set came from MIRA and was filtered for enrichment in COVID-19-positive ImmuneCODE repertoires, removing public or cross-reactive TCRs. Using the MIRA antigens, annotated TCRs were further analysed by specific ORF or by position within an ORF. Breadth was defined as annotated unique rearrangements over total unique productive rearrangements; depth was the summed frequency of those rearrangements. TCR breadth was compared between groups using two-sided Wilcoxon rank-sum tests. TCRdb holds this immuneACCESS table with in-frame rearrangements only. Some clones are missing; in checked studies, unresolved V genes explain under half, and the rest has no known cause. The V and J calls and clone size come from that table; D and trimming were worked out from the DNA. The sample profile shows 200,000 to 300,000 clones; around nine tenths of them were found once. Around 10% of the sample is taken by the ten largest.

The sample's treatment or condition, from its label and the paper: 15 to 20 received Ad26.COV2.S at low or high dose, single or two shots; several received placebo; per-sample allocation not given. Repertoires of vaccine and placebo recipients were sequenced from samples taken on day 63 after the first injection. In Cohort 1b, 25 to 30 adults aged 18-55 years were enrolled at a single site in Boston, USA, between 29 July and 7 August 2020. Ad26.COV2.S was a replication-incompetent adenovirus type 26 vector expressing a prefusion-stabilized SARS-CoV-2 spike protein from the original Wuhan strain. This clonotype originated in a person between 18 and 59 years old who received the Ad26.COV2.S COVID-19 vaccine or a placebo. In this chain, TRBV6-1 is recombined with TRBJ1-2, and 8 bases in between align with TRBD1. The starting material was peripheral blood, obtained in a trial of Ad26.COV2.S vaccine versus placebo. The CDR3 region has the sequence CASSEGQAPYGYTF. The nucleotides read TGTGCCAGCAGTGAGGGACAGGCGCCCTATGGCTACACCTTC.